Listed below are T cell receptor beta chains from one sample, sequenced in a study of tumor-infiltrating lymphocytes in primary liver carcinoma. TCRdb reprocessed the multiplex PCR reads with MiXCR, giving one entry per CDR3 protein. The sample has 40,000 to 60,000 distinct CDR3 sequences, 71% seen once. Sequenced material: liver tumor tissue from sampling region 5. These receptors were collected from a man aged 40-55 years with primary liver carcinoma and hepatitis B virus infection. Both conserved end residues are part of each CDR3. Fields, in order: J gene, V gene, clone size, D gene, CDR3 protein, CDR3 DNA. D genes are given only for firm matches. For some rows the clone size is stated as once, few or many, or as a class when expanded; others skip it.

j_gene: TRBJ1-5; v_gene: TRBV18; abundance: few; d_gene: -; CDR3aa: CASSSTNNQPQHF; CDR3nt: TGTGCCAGCTCGTCGACAAACAATCAGCCCCAGCATTTT
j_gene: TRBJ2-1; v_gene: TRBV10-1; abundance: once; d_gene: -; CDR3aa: CASSYSSSYNEQFF; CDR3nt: TGCGCCAGTAGCTACAGTAGCTCCTACAATGAGCAGTTCTTC
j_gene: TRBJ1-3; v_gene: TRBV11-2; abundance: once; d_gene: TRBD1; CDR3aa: CASSPGVRSDRGPGNTICF; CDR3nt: TGTGCCAGCAGCCCCGGGGTTCGCTCCGATAGGGGGCCTGGAAACACCATATGTTTT
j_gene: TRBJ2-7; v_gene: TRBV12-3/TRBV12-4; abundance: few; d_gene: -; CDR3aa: CASTEQGLAFYEQYF; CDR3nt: TGTGCCAGCACTGAACAGGGACTGGCTTTTTACGAGCAGTACTTC
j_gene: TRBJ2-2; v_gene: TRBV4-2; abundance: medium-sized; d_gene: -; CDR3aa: CASSQDLQGSGELFF; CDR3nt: TGTGCCAGCAGCCAAGACCTACAGGGATCCGGGGAGCTGTTTTTT
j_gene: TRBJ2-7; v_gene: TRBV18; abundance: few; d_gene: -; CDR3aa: CASSPTSSYEQYF; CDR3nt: TGTGCCAGCTCACCCACCTCCTCCTACGAGCAGTACTTC
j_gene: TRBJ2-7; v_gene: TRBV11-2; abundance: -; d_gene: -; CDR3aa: CAGSSLRDKQYF; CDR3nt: TGTGCCGGCAGCTCCCTTAGGGACAAGCAGTACTTC
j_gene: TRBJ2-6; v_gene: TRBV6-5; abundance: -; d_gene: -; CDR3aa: CAPPLGGSGANVLTF; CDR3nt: TGTGCCCCCCCACTCGGAGGCTCTGGGGCCAACGTCTTGACTTTC
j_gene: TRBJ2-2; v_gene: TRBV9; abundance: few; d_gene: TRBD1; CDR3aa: CASSGRQGHTGELFF; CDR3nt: TGTGCCAGCAGCGGCCGACAGGGTCACACCGGGGAGCTGTTTTTT
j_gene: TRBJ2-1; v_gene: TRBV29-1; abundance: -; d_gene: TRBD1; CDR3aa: CSGLPGQEVDEQLF; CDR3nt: TGCAGCGGATTGCCGGGACAGGAAGTGGATGAGCAGTTGTTC
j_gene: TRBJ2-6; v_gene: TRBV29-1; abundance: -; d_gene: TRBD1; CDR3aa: CSAAQGVLGANVLTF; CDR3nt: TGCAGCGCCGCTCAGGGGGTGCTTGGGGCCAACGTCCTGACTTTC
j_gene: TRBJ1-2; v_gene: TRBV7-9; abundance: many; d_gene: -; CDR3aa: CASSLVSLYGYTF; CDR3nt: TGTGCCAGCAGCTTAGTGAGTCTCTATGGCTACACCTTC
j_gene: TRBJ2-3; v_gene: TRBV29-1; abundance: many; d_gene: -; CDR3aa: CSVKLGLLSTDTQYF; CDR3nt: TGCAGCGTTAAATTGGGACTGCTTAGCACAGATACGCAGTATTTT
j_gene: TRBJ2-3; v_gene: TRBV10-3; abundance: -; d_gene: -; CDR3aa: CAISERAGVTDTQYF; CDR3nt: TGTGCCATCAGTGAGAGGGCAGGAGTAACAGATACGCAGTATTTT
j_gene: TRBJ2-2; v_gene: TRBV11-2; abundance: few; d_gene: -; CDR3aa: CASILEASNTGELFF; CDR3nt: TGTGCCAGTATCCTTGAGGCCTCGAACACCGGGGAGCTGTTTTTT
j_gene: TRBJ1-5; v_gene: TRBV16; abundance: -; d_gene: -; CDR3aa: CASSQFPSVNQPQHF; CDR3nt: TGTGCCAGCAGCCAATTCCCCAGTGTAAATCAGCCCCAGCATTTT
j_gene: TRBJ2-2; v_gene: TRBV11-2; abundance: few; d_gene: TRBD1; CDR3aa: CTSSFDRDRVDTGELFF; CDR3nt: TGTACCAGCAGCTTTGATCGGGACAGGGTAGACACCGGGGAGCTGTTTTTT
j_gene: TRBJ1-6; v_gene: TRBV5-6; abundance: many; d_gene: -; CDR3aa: CASSITGTPSPLHF; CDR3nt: TGTGCCAGCAGCATCACCGGGACACCTTCACCCCTCCACTTT
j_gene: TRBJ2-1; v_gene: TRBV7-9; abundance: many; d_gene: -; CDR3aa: CASSLANRATEQFF; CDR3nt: TGTGCCAGCAGCTTAGCTAACAGGGCTACTGAGCAGTTCTTC
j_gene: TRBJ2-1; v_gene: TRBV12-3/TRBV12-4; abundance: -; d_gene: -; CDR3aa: CVSSLGRPENEQFF; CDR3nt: TGTGTCAGCAGCCTGGGAAGGCCGGAGAATGAGCAGTTCTTC
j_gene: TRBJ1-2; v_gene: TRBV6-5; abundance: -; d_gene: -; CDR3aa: CASSSQNYGYTF; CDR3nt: TGTGCCAGCAGCTCTCAGAACTATGGCTACACCTTC
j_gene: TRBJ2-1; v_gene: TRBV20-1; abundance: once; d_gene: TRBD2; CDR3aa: CSARASGIRYNEQFF; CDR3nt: TGCAGTGCTAGAGCTAGCGGGATCCGGTACAATGAGCAGTTCTTC
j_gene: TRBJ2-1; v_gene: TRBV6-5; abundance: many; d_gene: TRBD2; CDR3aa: CASSYSSSGNEQFF; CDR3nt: TGTGCCAGCAGTTACTCGTCTAGCGGCAATGAGCAGTTCTTC
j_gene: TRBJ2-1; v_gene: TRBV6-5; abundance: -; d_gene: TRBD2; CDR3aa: CASSYSSTSGSWKFF; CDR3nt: TGTGCCAGCAGCTACTCTAGTACTAGCGGGAGTTGGAAGTTCTTC
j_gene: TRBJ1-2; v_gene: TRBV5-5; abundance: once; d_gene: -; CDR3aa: CASNAGLDYGYTF; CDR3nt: TGTGCCAGCAACGCGGGCCTCGACTATGGCTACACATTC
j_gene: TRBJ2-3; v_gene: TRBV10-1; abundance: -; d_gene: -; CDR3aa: CASSEWVGQPQYF; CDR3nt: TGCGCCAGCAGTGAGTGGGTGGGTCAGCCCCAGTATTTT
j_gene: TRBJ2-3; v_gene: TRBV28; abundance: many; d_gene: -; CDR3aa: CASSTRVSTDTQYF; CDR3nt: TGTGCCAGCAGTACCCGGGTGAGCACAGATACGCAGTATTTT
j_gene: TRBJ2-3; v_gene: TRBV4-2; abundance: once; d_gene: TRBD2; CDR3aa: CASSSGTSGSVDTQYF; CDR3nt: TGTGCCAGCAGCTCCGGGACTAGCGGGAGTGTAGATACGCAGTATTTT
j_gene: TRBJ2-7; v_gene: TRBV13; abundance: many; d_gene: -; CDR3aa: CASSRGGSYEQYF; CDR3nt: TGTGCCAGCAGCCGAGGCGGATCCTACGAGCAGTACTTC
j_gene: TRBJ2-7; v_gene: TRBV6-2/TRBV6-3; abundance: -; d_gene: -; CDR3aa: CANSYDPYEQYF; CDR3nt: TGTGCCAACAGCTACGATCCGTACGAGCAGTACTTC
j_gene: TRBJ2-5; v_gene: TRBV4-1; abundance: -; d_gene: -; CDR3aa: CASSQDPSVESQYF; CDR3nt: TGCGCCAGCAGCCAAGACCCTTCAGTTGAGTCCCAGTATTTC
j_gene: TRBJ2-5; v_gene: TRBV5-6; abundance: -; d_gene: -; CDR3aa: CASSLFGGEETHYF; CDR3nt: TGTGCCAGCAGCTTGTTCGGCGGGGAAGAGACTCACTACTTC
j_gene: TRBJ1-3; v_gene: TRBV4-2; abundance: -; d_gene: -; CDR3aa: CPSSRDGAGNTIYF; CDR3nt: TGTCCCAGCAGCAGGGACGGGGCGGGAAACACCATATATTTT
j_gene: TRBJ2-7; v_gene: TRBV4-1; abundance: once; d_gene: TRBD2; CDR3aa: CASGQLGESSGSYEQYF; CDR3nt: TGCGCCAGCGGCCAACTGGGAGAATCTAGCGGGAGCTACGAGCAGTACTTC
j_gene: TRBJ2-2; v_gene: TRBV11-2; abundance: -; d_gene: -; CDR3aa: CASSFDRDKVGTGGLFF; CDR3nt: TGTGCCAGCAGCTTTGATCGAGACAAGGTCGGCACCGGGGGGCTGTTTTTT
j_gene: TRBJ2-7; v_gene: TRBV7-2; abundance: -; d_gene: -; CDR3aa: CASSLGCTSYEQYF; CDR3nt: TGTGCCAGCAGCTTAGGATGTACTTCCTACGAGCAGTACTTC
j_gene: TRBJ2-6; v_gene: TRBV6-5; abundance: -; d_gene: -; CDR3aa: CASSLWTGMKAGADVLTF; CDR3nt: TGTGCCAGCAGTCTTTGGACGGGGATGAAAGCTGGGGCCGATGTCCTGACTTTC
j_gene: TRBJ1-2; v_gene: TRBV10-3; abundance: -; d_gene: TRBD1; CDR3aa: CVIMGTGDDQPGYTF; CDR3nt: TGTGTCATCATGGGGACAGGGGATGATCAGCCTGGCTACACCTTC
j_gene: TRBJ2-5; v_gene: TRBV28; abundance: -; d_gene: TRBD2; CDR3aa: CANSLNWRGGETQYF; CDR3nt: TGTGCCAACAGTTTAAACTGGCGGGGGGGAGAGACCCAATACTTC
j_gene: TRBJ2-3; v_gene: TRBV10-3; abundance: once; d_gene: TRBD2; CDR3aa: CASSESKAGADTQYF; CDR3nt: TGTGCCTCCAGTGAGTCGAAAGCGGGAGCAGATACGCAGTATTTT
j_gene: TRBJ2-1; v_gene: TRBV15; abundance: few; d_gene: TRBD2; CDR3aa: CATSSRLGTTNNEQFF; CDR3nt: TGTGCCACCAGCAGTCGATTGGGGACTACCAACAATGAGCAGTTCTTC
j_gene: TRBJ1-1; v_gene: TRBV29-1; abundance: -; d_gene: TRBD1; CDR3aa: CSVTDRRHTEAIF; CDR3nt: TGCAGCGTAACGGACAGGAGGCACACTGAAGCTATCTTT
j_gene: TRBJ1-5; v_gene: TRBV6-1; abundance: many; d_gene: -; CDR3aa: CASSRWGGQPQHF; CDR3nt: TGTGCCAGCAGCAGGTGGGGAGGTCAGCCCCAGCATTTT
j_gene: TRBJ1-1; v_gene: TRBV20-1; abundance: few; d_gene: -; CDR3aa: CKVTGNTEAFF; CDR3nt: TGCAAGGTTACAGGGAACACTGAAGCTTTCTTT
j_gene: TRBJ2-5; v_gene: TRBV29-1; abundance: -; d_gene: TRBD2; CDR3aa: CSVGGLAGEETQYF; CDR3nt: TGCAGCGTCGGAGGGCTAGCGGGAGAGGAGACCCAGTACTTC
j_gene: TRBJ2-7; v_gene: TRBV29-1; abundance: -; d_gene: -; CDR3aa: CSGRVAHDQYF; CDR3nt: TGCAGCGGAAGGGTTGCCCACGATCAGTATTTC
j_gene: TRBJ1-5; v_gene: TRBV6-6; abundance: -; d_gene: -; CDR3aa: CASLSRVSNQPQHF; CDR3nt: TGTGCCAGCCTCAGCAGGGTGAGCAATCAGCCTCAGCATTTT
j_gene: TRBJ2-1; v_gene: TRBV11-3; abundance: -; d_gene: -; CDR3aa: CASGLRAGAYNEQFF; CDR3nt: TGTGCCAGCGGCTTACGAGCGGGTGCCTACAATGAGCAGTTCTTC
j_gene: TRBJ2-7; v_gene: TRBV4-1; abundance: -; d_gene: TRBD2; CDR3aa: CPSSQASSGSYERYF; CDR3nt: TGCCCCAGCAGCCAAGCTTCTAGCGGGAGCTACGAGCGGTACTTC
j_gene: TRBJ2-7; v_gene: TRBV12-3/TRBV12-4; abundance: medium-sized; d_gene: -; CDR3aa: CASRPRGGGNYEQYF; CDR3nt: TGTGCCAGCAGGCCACGAGGAGGGGGGAACTACGAGCAGTACTTC
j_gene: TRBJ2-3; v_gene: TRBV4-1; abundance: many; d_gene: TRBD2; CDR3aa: CASSQRTSGLTDTQYF; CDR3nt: TGCGCCAGCAGCCAAAGGACTAGCGGACTCACAGATACGCAGTATTTT
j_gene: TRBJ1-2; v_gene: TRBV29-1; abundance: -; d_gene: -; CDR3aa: CSGNFQEAYGYTF; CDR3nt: TGCAGCGGTAACTTTCAGGAGGCCTATGGCTACACCTTC
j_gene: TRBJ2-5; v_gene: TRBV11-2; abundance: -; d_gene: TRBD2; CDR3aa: CAGSDMTGAGETRYF; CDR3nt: TGTGCCGGCAGCGACATGACAGGAGCGGGAGAGACCCGGTACTTC